These 20 T cell receptor beta chains share one sample of origin, sequenced in a study of T-cell memory formation after mild COVID-19 (dated by TCRdb to about 2021). Library preparation employed 5' RACE. The listed sequencing device is Illumina NovaSeq 6000. TCRdb ran its own pipeline on the public reads, namely fastp trimming at Q25 and MiXCR clone calling, and kept in-frame beta chains. A single entry per CDR3 protein holds the most common genes and DNA from its merged rows. Present in this sample are 400,000 to 500,000 distinct CDR3 sequences, roughly 20% of which were seen just once. Around 8% of the sample goes to the ten largest clones. Material: PBMCs or a T cell subset sorted from them (not recorded which). The receptors shown here come from an adult woman who had mild COVID-19 (a few samples of this study predate the infection). The sample titles of this study are shuffled in the database, so cell type and time point are left out; the donor was told from shared clones.

A few counts support this clonotype. The gene calls are TRBV7-8 and TRBJ2-1, with TRBD2 identical over 8 bases. V dropped 2 bases and J dropped 8; count of bases not matched to a gene: 11. CDR3 length: 16 amino acids. The germline CDR1 and CDR2 sequences are SGHVS and FQNEAQ. The CDR3 region has the DNA TGTGCCAGCAGCTTACGGCACGGGAGGGCCTTGGATGAGCAGTTCTTC. This codes for CASSLRHGRALDEQFF. The variable domain in full, with the rest retrieved from reference TRBV7-8 and TRBJ2-1, is GAGVSQSPRYKVAKRGQDVALRCDPISGHVSLFWYQQALGQGPEFLTYFQNEAQLDKSGLPSDRFFAERPEGSVSTLKIQRTQQEDSAVYLCASSLRHGRALDEQFFGPGTRLTVL.

The table lists this clonotype with a few counts. This chain uses TRBV6-1 with TRBJ1-1; TRBD1 matches at 9 bases. In germline, CDR1 is MNHNS, CDR2 SASEGT. Trimming removed 3 bases from V and 6 bases from J; junction bases left unmatched: 5. CDR3 length equals 14 residues. Written as DNA, the CDR3 is TGTGCCAGCAGTGAGGGACAGGGATCCCCTGAAGCTTTCTTT. Residues: CASSEGQGSPEAFF.

This chain connects TRBV7-8 to TRBJ2-1; 9 bases fit TRBD2. CDR3 length equals 14 residues. The V segment lost 5 bases and the J segment 15 bases; nucleotides outside the gene matches: 14. Germline CDR1 and CDR2: SGHVS and FQNEAQ. The CDR3 region is CASSPPGGRARWFF. CDR3 nucleotide sequence: TGTGCCAGCAGCCCCCCTGGCGGGAGGGCCCGTTGGTTCTTC.

This clonotype occurred a few times. CDR3 nucleotide sequence: TGCGCCAGCAGCAGTCCAGGGACAGGGGATGAAAAACTGTTTTTT. Translating it yields CASSSPGTGDEKLFF. The chain recombines TRBV5-1 with TRBJ1-4; 10 bases are a match to TRBD1. V shed 4 bases and J 6 bases; nucleotides not matched to a gene: 6. The length of the CDR3 is 15 residues. The germline gives CDR1 SGHRS, CDR2 YFSETQ. Together with reference TRBV5-1 and TRBJ1-4, the CDR3 gives the full variable domain: KAGVTQTPRYLIKTRGQQVTLSCSPISGHRSVSWYQQTPGQGLQFLFEYFSETQRNKGNFPGRFSGRQFSNSRSEMNVSTLELGDSALYLCASSSPGTGDEKLFFGSGTQLSVL.

The chain has TRBV20-1 and TRBJ2-7, with D tentatively TRBD2 (6 bases). The CDR3 contains 13 residues. Trimming stripped 7 bases from V and 0 bases from J, with 13 bases between. Per germline, CDR1 DFQATT and CDR2 SNEGSKA (reference sequence). The CDR3 reads CSVSSAVSYEQYF. The CDR3 bases are TGCAGTGTCTCTAGCGCCGTCTCCTACGAGCAGTACTTC.

This clonotype has just a few counts. The genes are TRBV6-5 and TRBJ2-7; 7 bases are a match to TRBD2. The germline V gene encodes CDR1 MNHEY and CDR2 SVGAGI. The CDR3 runs to 15 residues. V shed 2 bases and J 2 bases; nucleotides not matched to a gene: 6. The chain's CDR3 is CASSYMVAGTYEQYF. DNA for the CDR3: TGTGCCAGCAGTTACATGGTAGCGGGCACCTACGAGCAGTACTTC.

The sample holds a few counts of this clonotype. The rearrangement joins TRBV20-1 to TRBJ2-1; the match to TRBD2 covers 15 bases. The CDR3 runs 18 residues. In germline, CDR1 is DFQATT, CDR2 SNEGSKA (reference sequence). The J segment lost 3 bases and the V segment lost 3 bases, leaving 9 bases of the junction unmatched. CDR3 region: CSARQGTSGRNDYNEQFF. The CDR3 bases are TGCAGTGCTAGGCAGGGGACTAGCGGGAGGAATGACTACAATGAGCAGTTCTTC.

The V gene is TRBV18, the J gene TRBJ2-5; D uncertain. The CDR3 extends over 13 amino acids. Deletions cut 2 bases from V and 2 bases from J, with 6 bases between. Germline V CDR1 and CDR2: KGHSH, LQKENI. The CDR3: CASSPTLQETQYF. The CDR3, as DNA: TGTGCCAGCTCACCAACACTTCAAGAGACCCAGTACTTC.

DNA of the CDR3: TGTGCCAGTAGAAAGCGGGGGATGTACCAAGAGACCCAGTACTTC. Amino acid sequence: CASRKRGMYQETQYF. The chain combines TRBV19 with TRBJ2-5, with 8 nucleotides matching TRBD2. Losses at the gene ends were 6 bases for V and 0 bases for J; bases not matched to a gene: 6. There are 15 residues in the CDR3. In germline, CDR1 is LNHDA, CDR2 SQIVND (reference sequence).

The J gene is TRBJ2-5, the V gene TRBV18, with 8 bases identical to TRBD1. The CDR3 sequence is 14 residues long. V lost 1 base, J lost 5 bases, and 3 bases stayed unmatched. Germline-derived CDR1 and CDR2 are KGHSH and LQKENI. The CDR3 nucleotides are TGTGCCAGCTCACCACGGACAGGGTGGGAGACCCAGTACTTC. It codes for CASSPRTGWETQYF.

The chain recombines TRBV9 with TRBJ2-2; TRBD1 might be the D (5 bases). Germline CDR1 SGDLS, CDR2 YYNGEE. The CDR3 is made up of 16 amino acids. V was trimmed by 0 bases and J by 3 bases, leaving 12 bases between them. The DNA for the CDR3 is TGTGCCAGCAGCGTAGAAAATCAGGGATACACCGGGGAGCTGTTTTTT. This encodes CASSVENQGYTGELFF. The complete variable domain, with remaining parts taken from reference TRBV9 and TRBJ2-2, reads DSGVTQTPKHLITATGQRVTLRCSPRSGDLSVYWYQQSLDQGLQFLIQYYNGEERAKGNILERFSAQQFPDLHSELNLSSLELGDSALYFCASSVENQGYTGELFFGEGSRLTVL.

This clonotype has only a few counts. This chain links TRBV20-1 with TRBJ2-1; the match to TRBD2 covers 9 bases. This CDR3 is 14 amino acids long. With V trimmed by 3 bases and J by 7 bases, 7 bases remained unmatched. CDR1 and CDR2 from the germline V gene are DFQATT and SNEGSKA (reference sequence). The CDR3 nucleotides are TGCAGTGCTAGTAATGCGGGAGGGGGGAATGAGCAGTTCTTC. Encoded protein: CSASNAGGGNEQFF.

This chain joins TRBV4-1 and TRBJ2-2; no firm D call. The length of the CDR3 is 16 residues. Germline values: CDR1 MGHRA, CDR2 YSYEKL. Deletions cut 3 bases from V and 4 bases from J, with 15 bases between. CDR3 nucleotide sequence: TGCGCCAGCAGCCAGGTCATCCTACAAGGCACCGGGGAGCTGTTTTTT. The encoded protein is CASSQVILQGTGELFF.

The chain couples TRBV9 to TRBJ1-2; a possible D gene is TRBD1 (6 bases). Trimming stripped 3 bases from V and 2 bases from J, with 11 bases between. Germline CDR1 and CDR2: SGDLS and YYNGEE. The CDR3 length is 14 residues. Written as DNA, the CDR3 is TGTGCCAGCAGCGCCAGTGACAGGAACTATGGCTACACCTTC. Protein: CASSASDRNYGYTF.

This clonotype has a handful of counts. The rearrangement uses TRBV3-1 and TRBJ2-7; 10 positions agree with TRBD2. The ends lost 4 bases at V and 2 bases at J; junction bases unmatched: 5. CDR1 is LGHDT, CDR2 YNNKEL, per germline (reference sequence). The CDR3 extends over 15 amino acids. CDR3 nucleotides: TGTGCCAGCAGCCGCCAACTAGCGGGACCCTACGAGCAGTACTTC. As protein: CASSRQLAGPYEQYF.

This clonotype was detected only a few times. The chain joins TRBV4-1 to TRBJ2-5; no firm D call. With 0 bases removed from V and 5 bases from J, the gap between germline ends came to 10 bases. The CDR3 contains 14 residues. The germline gives CDR1 MGHRA, CDR2 YSYEKL. The CDR3 sequence: CASSQDAGRETQYF. In nucleotides, the CDR3 is TGCGCCAGCAGCCAAGATGCCGGCAGGGAGACCCAGTACTTC.

The gene calls are TRBV25-1 and TRBJ1-5; no reliable D call. The CDR3 sequence is 14 residues long. Germline-derived CDR1 and CDR2 are MGHDK and SYGVNS. Trimming took off 4 bases at V and 3 bases at J, with 10 bases between the two ends. DNA for the CDR3: TGTGCCAGCAGTGCTGGACTGATCAATCAGCCCCAGCATTTT. Translating it yields CASSAGLINQPQHF. Combining the CDR3 with reference TRBV25-1 and TRBJ1-5 gives the whole variable domain EADIYQTPRYLVIGTGKKITLECSQTMGHDKMYWYQQDPGMELHLIHYSYGVNSTEKGDLSSESTVSRIRTEHFPLTLESARPSHTSQYLCASSAGLINQPQHFGDGTRLSIL.

The chain employs TRBV5-5 and TRBJ2-7, with 8 bases fitting TRBD1. Germline-derived CDR1 and CDR2 are SGHKS and YYEKEE (reference sequence). Germline trimming cut 0 bases from V and 0 bases from J; bases unmatched to any gene: 5. The CDR3 extends over 16 amino acids. CDR3 sequence reads: CASSLDKDRASYEQYF. CDR3 sequence (DNA): TGTGCCAGCAGCTTGGATAAGGACAGGGCCTCCTACGAGCAGTACTTC.

The chain recombines TRBV24-1 with TRBJ2-1, with a possible D match to TRBD2 (5 bases). The V and J ends lost 4 bases and 8 bases respectively, with 20 bases between them. Germline loops: CDR1 KGHDR, CDR2 SFDVKD. The CDR3 loop spans 16 amino acids. The chain's CDR3 is CATSDPTSPAGYEQFF. CDR3 bases: TGTGCCACCAGTGACCCTACTAGTCCTGCCGGGTATGAGCAGTTCTTC.

V and J are TRBV7-9 and TRBJ1-2, with D unclear. Germline V gene lookup returns CDR1 SEHNR and CDR2 FQNEAQ (reference sequence). V lost 5 bases to trimming and J lost 8 bases, with 21 bases between them. This CDR3 is built from 15 residues. The CDR3 DNA is TGTGCCAGCAGCCCGGCCCCACTTATTTTGGGAGGCTACACCTTC. Its translation is CASSPAPLILGGYTF.